A selection of T cell receptor beta chains follows, all from one sample in a study of long-term antiretroviral therapy in people with HIV. Clones were sequenced by immunoSEQ multiplex PCR, and TCRdb holds only the in-frame ones, with some missing. The top ten hold approximately 15% of the sample, which has fewer than 20,000 clones, approximately 72% seen once. This sample comprised unsorted PBMCs, obtained 0.3 years after starting antiretroviral therapy. Receptor source: a woman in her forties or fifties with HIV. CDR3s include the opening cysteine and the closing phenylalanine or tryptophan. The D gene is left open where the match is weak. For some rows the clone size is stated as once, few or many, or as a class when expanded; others skip it.

v_gene	d_gene	abundance	j_gene	CDR3aa	CDR3nt
TRBV28	-	medium-sized	TRBJ2-2	CASTLSWGAGELFF	TGTGCCAGCACCCTCTCGTGGGGGGCCGGGGAGCTGTTTTTT
TRBV11-2	TRBD2	once	TRBJ2-5	CASRGLRRDQETQYF	TGTGCCAGCAGGGGACTACGCCGGGACCAAGAGACCCAGTACTTC
TRBV5-4	-	-	TRBJ1-5	CASSRGGGNQPQHF	TGTGCCAGCAGCCGAGGGGGGGGGAATCAGCCCCAGCATTTT
TRBV11-2	-	-	TRBJ1-2	CASSLDWDGYTF	TGTGCCAGCAGCTTAGATTGGGACGGCTACACCTTC
TRBV7-2	-	-	TRBJ1-5	CASSAGHNNQPQHF	TGTGCCAGCAGCGCGGGACACAATAATCAGCCCCAGCATTTT
TRBV30	-	-	TRBJ2-5	CAWSVGRGYGGTQYF	TGTGCCTGGAGTGTCGGTCGAGGTTATGGTGGGACCCAGTACTTC
TRBV4-1	TRBD2	-	TRBJ2-3	CASSRRTSGGADTQYF	TGCGCCAGCAGCCGCAGGACTAGCGGGGGGGCAGATACGCAGTATTTT
TRBV5-6	-	-	TRBJ1-6	CASSLDVGVNSPLHF	TGTGCCAGCAGCTTGGACGTTGGGGTTAATTCACCCCTCCACTTT
TRBV11-2	TRBD2	-	TRBJ2-5	CASSHTFLAGVQETQYF	TGTGCCAGCAGCCATACCTTTCTGGCGGGGGTACAAGAGACCCAGTACTTC
TRBV29-1	-	-	TRBJ1-1	CSVAKGVNTEAFF	TGCAGCGTTGCTAAAGGGGTGAACACTGAAGCTTTCTTT
TRBV9	-	few	TRBJ1-2	CASSVGGTRGYTF	TGTGCCAGCAGCGTAGGAGGGACTCGTGGCTACACCTTC
TRBV11-2	-	few	TRBJ1-3	CASSQRGTGNTIYF	TGTGCCAGCAGCCAAAGAGGGACTGGAAACACCATATATTTT
TRBV5-1	-	medium-sized	TRBJ2-2	CASSLASGITGELFF	TGCGCCAGCAGCTTGGCCTCGGGGATCACCGGGGAGCTGTTTTTT
TRBV7-9	TRBD2	once	TRBJ2-2	CASSASGTSGGAPGELFF	TGTGCCAGCAGCGCCTCCGGGACTAGCGGGGGGGCCCCCGGGGAGCTGTTTTTT
TRBV19	TRBD1	-	TRBJ1-6	CASSEQGDYSNSPLHF	TGTGCCAGTAGTGAACAGGGGGACTATAGCAATTCACCCCTCCACTTT
TRBV4-1	-	-	TRBJ1-1	CASSQPLINTEAFF	TGCGCCAGCAGCCAACCCCTTATTAACACTGAAGCTTTCTTT
TRBV18	TRBD2	-	TRBJ2-3	CASSPQVAGGPTDTQYF	TGTGCCAGCTCACCCCAGGTCGCGGGGGGTCCCACAGATACGCAGTATTTT
TRBV15	-	-	TRBJ2-7	CATSQGGSTPGREQYF	TGTGCCACCAGTCAAGGCGGCTCGACCCCGGGTAGAGAGCAGTACTTC
TRBV6-5	TRBD2	-	TRBJ2-3	CASSQLAVLTDTQYF	TGTGCCAGCAGCCAACTAGCGGTTCTCACAGATACGCAGTATTTT
TRBV28	-	-	TRBJ1-2	CASKKMRLGGHGYTF	TGTGCCAGCAAAAAGATGAGACTAGGAGGGCATGGCTACACCTTC
TRBV12-5	-	-	TRBJ2-1	CASGPRGLSIGEQFF	TGTGCTAGTGGTCCCAGGGGACTGTCGATTGGTGAGCAGTTCTTC
TRBV30	-	few	TRBJ1-1	CAWTVSPGTEAFF	TGTGCCTGGACCGTTTCCCCGGGCACTGAAGCTTTCTTT
TRBV30	-	-	TRBJ1-5	CAWSRGGPNQPQHF	TGTGCCTGGAGCAGGGGAGGGCCCAATCAGCCCCAGCATTTT
TRBV27	-	few	TRBJ1-2	CASSFQGREGGYTF	TGTGCCAGCAGTTTCCAAGGCAGGGAGGGAGGCTACACCTTC
TRBV7-2	-	-	TRBJ1-1	CASGDSLNTEAFF	TGTGCCAGCGGAGACAGTCTGAACACTGAAGCTTTCTTT
TRBV4-2	TRBD2	-	TRBJ2-3	CASSQDGTSGGNTQYF	TGTGCCAGCAGCCAAGATGGGACTAGCGGGGGGAATACGCAGTATTTT
TRBV9	-	once	TRBJ2-1	CASSASRGGSYNEQFF	TGTGCCAGCAGCGCCTCCCGTGGTGGGTCCTACAATGAGCAGTTCTTC
TRBV2	TRBD2	-	TRBJ2-3	CASSPLGLETDTQYF	TGTGCCAGCAGCCCTCTGGGACTAGAAACAGATACGCAGTATTTT